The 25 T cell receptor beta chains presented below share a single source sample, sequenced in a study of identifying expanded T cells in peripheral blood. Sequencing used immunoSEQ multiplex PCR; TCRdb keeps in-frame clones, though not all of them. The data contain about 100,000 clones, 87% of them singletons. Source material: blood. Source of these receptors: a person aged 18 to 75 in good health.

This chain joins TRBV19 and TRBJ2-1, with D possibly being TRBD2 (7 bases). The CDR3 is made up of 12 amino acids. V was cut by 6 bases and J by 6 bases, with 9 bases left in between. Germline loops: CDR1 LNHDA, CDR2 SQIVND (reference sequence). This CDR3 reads CASRRGGNEQFF. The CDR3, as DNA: TGTGCCAGTAGAAGGGGGGGCAATGAGCAGTTCTTC.

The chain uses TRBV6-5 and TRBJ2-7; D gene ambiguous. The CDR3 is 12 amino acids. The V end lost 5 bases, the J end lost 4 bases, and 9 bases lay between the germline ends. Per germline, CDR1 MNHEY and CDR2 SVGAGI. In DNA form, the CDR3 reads TGTGCCAGCAGTCAAACGAGGTACGAGCAGTACTTC. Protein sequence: CASSQTRYEQYF.

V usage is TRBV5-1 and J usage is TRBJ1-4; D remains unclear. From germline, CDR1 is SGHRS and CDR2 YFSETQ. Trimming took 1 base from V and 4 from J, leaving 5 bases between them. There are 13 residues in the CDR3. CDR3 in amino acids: CASSLRGNEKLFF. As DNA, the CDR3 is TGCGCCAGCAGCTTGCGGGGTAATGAAAAACTGTTTTTT. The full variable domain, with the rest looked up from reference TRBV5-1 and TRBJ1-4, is KAGVTQTPRYLIKTRGQQVTLSCSPISGHRSVSWYQQTPGQGLQFLFEYFSETQRNKGNFPGRFSGRQFSNSRSEMNVSTLELGDSALYLCASSLRGNEKLFFGSGTQLSVL.

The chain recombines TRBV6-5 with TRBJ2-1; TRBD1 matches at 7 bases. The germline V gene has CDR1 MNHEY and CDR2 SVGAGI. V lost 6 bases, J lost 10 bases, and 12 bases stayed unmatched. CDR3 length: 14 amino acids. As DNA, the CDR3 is TGTGCCAGCAGCCTACTCGGGACAGCGGTCGAGCAGTTCTTC. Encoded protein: CASSLLGTAVEQFF.

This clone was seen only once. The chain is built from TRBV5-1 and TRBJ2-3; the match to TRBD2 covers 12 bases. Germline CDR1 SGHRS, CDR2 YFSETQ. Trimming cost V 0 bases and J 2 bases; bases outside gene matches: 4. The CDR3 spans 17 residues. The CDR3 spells CASSLARTSGDTDTQYF. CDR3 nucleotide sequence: TGCGCCAGCAGCTTGGCCAGGACTAGCGGGGACACAGATACGCAGTATTTT.

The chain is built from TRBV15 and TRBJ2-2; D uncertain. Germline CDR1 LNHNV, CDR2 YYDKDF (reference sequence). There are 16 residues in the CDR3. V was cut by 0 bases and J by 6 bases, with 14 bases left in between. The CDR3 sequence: CATSRDWGSNSGELFF. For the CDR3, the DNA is TGTGCCACCAGCAGAGATTGGGGATCGAATTCCGGGGAGCTGTTTTTT.

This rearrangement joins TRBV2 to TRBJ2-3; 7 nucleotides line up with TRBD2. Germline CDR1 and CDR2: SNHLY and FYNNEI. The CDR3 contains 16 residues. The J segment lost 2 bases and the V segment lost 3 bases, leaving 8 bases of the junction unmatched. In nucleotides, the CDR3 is TGTGCCAGCAGTGATTCCAGGCGGGGGTACACAGATACGCAGTATTTT. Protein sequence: CASSDSRRGYTDTQYF.

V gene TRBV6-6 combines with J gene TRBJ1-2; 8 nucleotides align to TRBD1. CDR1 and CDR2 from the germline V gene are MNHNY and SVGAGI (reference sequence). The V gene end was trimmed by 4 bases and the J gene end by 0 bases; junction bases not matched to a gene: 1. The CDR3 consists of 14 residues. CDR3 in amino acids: CASSWTGTNYGYTF. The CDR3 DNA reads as TGTGCCAGCAGTTGGACAGGGACTAACTATGGCTACACCTTC.

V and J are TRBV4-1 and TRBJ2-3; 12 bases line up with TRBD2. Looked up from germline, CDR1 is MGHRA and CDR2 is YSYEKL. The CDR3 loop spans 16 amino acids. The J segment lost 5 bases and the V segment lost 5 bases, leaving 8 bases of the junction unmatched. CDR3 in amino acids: CASSTRTSGVGDTQYF. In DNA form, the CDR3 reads TGCGCCAGCAGCACCCGGACTAGCGGGGTCGGAGATACGCAGTATTTT.

CDR3 protein: CASSPNGAPAETQYF. DNA for the CDR3: TGCGCCAGCAGCCCGAACGGGGCCCCAGCAGAGACCCAGTACTTC. The chain has TRBV5-1 and TRBJ2-5, with D perhaps being TRBD1 or TRBD2 (5 bases each). Germline V gene sequence: CDR1 SGHRS, CDR2 YFSETQ. The CDR3 is 15 amino acids. Deletions cut 4 bases from V and 4 bases from J, with 17 bases between.

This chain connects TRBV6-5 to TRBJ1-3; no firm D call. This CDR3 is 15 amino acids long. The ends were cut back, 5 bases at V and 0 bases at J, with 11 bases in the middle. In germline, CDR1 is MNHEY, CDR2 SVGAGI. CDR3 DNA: TGTGCCAGCAGTCCTTCAGTTGTCTCTGGAAACACCATATATTTT. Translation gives CASSPSVVSGNTIYF.

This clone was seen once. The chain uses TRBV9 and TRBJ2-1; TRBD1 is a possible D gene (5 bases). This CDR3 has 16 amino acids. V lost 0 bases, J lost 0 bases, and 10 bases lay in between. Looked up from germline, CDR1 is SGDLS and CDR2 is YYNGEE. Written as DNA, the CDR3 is TGTGCCAGCAGCGTAGATAGGGGAAGCTCCTACAATGAGCAGTTCTTC. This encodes CASSVDRGSSYNEQFF. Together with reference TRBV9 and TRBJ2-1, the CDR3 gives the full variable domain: DSGVTQTPKHLITATGQRVTLRCSPRSGDLSVYWYQQSLDQGLQFLIQYYNGEERAKGNILERFSAQQFPDLHSELNLSSLELGDSALYFCASSVDRGSSYNEQFFGPGTRLTVL.

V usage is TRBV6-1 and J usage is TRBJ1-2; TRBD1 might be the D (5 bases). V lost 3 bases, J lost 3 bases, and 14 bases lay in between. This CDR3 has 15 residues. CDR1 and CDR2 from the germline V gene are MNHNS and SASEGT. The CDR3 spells CASSDGGTGDYGYTF. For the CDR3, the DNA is TGTGCCAGCAGTGACGGGGGGACGGGGGACTATGGCTACACCTTC.

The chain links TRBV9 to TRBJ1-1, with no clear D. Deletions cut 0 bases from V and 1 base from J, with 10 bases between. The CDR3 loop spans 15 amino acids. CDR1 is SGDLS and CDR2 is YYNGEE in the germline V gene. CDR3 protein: CASSVAPAANTEAFF. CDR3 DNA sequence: TGTGCCAGCAGCGTAGCTCCGGCGGCGAACACTGAAGCTTTCTTT.

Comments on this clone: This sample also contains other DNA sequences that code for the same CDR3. The chain's CDR3 is CASSLSGSSYEQYF. As DNA, the CDR3 is TGCGCCAGCAGCTTGTCTGGCTCATCCTACGAGCAGTACTTC. The chain has TRBV5-1 and TRBJ2-7; no firm D call. The V gene lost 1 base and the J gene lost 1 base, with 9 bases spanning the gap. CDR1 and CDR2 (germline): SGHRS, YFSETQ. This CDR3 region has 14 residues.

CDR3 in amino acids: CASSITDPRTDTQYF. CDR3 DNA sequence: TGTGCCAGTAGTATAACGGACCCTCGGACAGATACGCAGTATTTT. The chain recombines TRBV19 with TRBJ2-3; D uncertain. The length of the CDR3 is 15 residues. From germline, CDR1 is LNHDA and CDR2 SQIVND (reference sequence). The V end was cut by 2 bases, the J end by 3 bases, with 12 bases between.

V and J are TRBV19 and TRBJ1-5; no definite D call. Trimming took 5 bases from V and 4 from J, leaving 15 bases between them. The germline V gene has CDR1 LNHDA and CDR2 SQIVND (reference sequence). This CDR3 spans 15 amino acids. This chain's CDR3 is CASSVSSLGNQPQHF. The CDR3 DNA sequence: TGTGCCAGTAGTGTGTCCTCTTTGGGGAATCAGCCCCAGCATTTT.

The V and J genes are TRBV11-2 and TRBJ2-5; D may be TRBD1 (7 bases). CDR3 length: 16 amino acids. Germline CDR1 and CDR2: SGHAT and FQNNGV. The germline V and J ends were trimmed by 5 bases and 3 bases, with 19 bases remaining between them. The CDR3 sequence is CASSLGAGGPKETQYF. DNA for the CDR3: TGTGCCAGCAGCCTGGGGGCAGGGGGGCCCAAAGAGACCCAGTACTTC. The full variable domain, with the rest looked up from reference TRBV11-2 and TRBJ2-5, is EAGVAQSPRYKIIEKRQSVAFWCNPISGHATLYWYQQILGQGPKLLIQFQNNGVVDDSQLPKDRFSAERLKGVDSTLKIQPAKLEDSAVYLCASSLGAGGPKETQYFGPGTRLLVL.

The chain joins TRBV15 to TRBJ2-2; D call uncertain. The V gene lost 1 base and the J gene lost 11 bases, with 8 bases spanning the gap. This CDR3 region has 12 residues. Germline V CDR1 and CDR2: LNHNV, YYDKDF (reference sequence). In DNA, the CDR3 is TGTGCCACCAGCAGAGTCAGTGGTGAGCTGTTTTTT. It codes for CATSRVSGELFF. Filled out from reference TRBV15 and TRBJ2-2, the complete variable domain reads DAMVIQNPRYQVTQFGKPVTLSCSQTLNHNVMYWYQQKSSQAPKLLFHYYDKDFNNEADTPDNFQSRRPNTSFCFLDIRSPGLGDTAMYLCATSRVSGELFFGEGSRLTVL.

CDR3 sequence (DNA): TGTGCCAGTAGTCGGGCAGGGACGAACACTGAAGCTTTCTTT. Translated: CASSRAGTNTEAFF. The chain is built from TRBV19 and TRBJ1-1, with D perhaps matching TRBD1 (5 bases). Germline loops: CDR1 LNHDA, CDR2 SQIVND (reference sequence). V was trimmed by 5 bases and J by 1 base, leaving 11 bases between them. CDR3 size: 14 residues.

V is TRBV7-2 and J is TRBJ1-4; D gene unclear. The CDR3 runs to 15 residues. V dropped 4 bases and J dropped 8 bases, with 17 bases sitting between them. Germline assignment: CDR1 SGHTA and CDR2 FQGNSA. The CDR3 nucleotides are TGTGCCAGCAGCTGGGCAGGAGCCGGTGGGGAAAAACTGTTTTTT. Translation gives CASSWAGAGGEKLFF.

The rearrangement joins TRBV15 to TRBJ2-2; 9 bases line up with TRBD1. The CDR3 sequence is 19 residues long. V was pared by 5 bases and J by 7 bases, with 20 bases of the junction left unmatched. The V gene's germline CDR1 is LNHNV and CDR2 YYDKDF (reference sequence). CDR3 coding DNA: TGTGCCACCAGCCGAACCGGAGGGGGACAGGGATTGATCATCGGGGAGCTGTTTTTT. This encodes CATSRTGGGQGLIIGELFF.

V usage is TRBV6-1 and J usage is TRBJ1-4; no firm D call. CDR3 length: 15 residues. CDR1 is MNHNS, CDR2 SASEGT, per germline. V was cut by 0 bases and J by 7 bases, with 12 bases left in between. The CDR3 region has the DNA TGTGCCAGCAGTGAAGCTACGTCAGAGGCTGAAAAACTGTTTTTT. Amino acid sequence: CASSEATSEAEKLFF.

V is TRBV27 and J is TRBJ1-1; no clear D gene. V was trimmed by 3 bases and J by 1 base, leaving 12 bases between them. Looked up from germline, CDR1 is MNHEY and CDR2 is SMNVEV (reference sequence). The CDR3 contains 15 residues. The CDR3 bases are TGTGCCAGCAGTTTTTTGACGGCGGGGAACACTGAAGCTTTCTTT. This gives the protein CASSFLTAGNTEAFF.

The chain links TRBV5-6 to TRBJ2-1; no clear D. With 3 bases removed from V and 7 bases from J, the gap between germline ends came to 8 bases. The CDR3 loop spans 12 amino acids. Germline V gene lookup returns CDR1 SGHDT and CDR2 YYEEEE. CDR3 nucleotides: TGTGCCAGCAGCTGGGATAGTAATGAGCAGTTCTTC. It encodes CASSWDSNEQFF.